This T cell receptor beta chain stems from a study of cytomegalovirus exposure and HLA in healthy donors. Study context: Assignment to the Caucasian-associated ancestry cluster applied to about 80% of the 350 to 500 genotyped donors.

Researchers ran the PCR with 60 Vbeta and 13 Jbeta primers. Clones were read by immunoSEQ multiplex PCR, and TCRdb kept only the in-frame ones, dropping some. The data show 100,000 or so clones, with 70% to 80% seen just once and about 4.3% held by the top ten. The study, taken as a whole, reports: The study found most TCR sequences rare, yet found some public TCRs in many donors.

The V gene's germline CDR1 is SGHTA and CDR2 FQGNSA. Between the trimmed V and J ends, which lost 5 bases and 3 bases, there was a span of 14 bases. This CDR3 region has 15 residues. This clone was counted between two and nine times. Its antigen is unidentified. The sample taken for sequencing was PBMCs. The chain joins TRBV7-2 to TRBJ1-5, with D uncertain. This receptor was identified in a woman between 18 and 29 years old in good health and CMV-seropositive. CDR3 DNA sequence: TGTGCCAGCAGCCCCGGTGGAGCCTCCAATCAGCCCCAGCATTTT. It translates to CASSPGGASNQPQHF.